This TCR beta chain was profiled in a study of T-cell reconstitution after alpha-beta-depleted transplantation in children. CDR1 and CDR2 from the germline V gene are MNHEY and SMNVEV (reference sequence). V was shortened by 5 bases and J by 8 bases, with 21 bases between the two germline ends. CDR3 size: 15 residues. As for this clonotype: What it binds is not known.

Study-level results: Some patients' high day-60 TCRbeta diversity was attributed to recipient cells surviving conditioning. At around two months after transplant, the alpha-beta T cells were reportedly derived from several hundred expanded clones that came from non-depleted graft cells. From newly produced T cells came most of the T-cell counts and diversity one year after transplant.

Preparing the TCRbeta library involved the use of unique molecular identifiers. MiXCR, run by TCRdb on the PCR reads, gives a single entry per CDR3 protein. This sample yields about 60,000 distinct CDR3 sequences, of which about 40% are seen a single time; 95% to 98% belongs to the top ten. The TCR originated in a male patient aged 10 to 17 who had a stem cell transplant for acute lymphoblastic leukemia, so the T cells may come from the graft donor. The chain joins TRBV27 to TRBJ1-1; a possible D gene is TRBD1 (6 bases). Material: PBMCs, mostly from graft donor cells, obtained 360 days after TCRalphabeta/CD19-depleted stem cell transplant. The CDR3 protein is CASSPRKGGREEAFF. The CDR3 DNA reads as TGTGCCAGCAGTCCCCGTAAGGGGGGAAGGGAGGAAGCTTTCTTT.